The 14 T cell receptor beta chains below all came from one sample that was sequenced in a study of Ad26.COV2.S vaccination and SARS-CoV-2 variants. Clones were sequenced by immunoSEQ multiplex PCR, and TCRdb holds only the in-frame ones, with some missing. The sample has roughly 300,000 clones; 86% are singletons. Indicated treatment: around 19 received Ad26.COV2.S at low or high dose, single or two shots; 5 received placebo; per-sample allocation not given. Sampling occurred on day 63 after the first vaccine or placebo injection. The specimen comprised peripheral blood, sampled in a trial of Ad26.COV2.S vaccine versus placebo. These receptors came from a person aged 18-60 years who received the Ad26.COV2.S COVID-19 vaccine or a placebo.

The rearrangement joins TRBV28 to TRBJ2-3; TRBD2 aligns across 9 bases. Germline loops: CDR1 MDHEN, CDR2 SYDVKM. Trimming took 8 bases from V and 4 from J; bases not matched to a gene: 10. This CDR3 is built from 15 residues. CDR3 amino acids: CASGLAGVRSDTQYF. The CDR3 bases are TGTGCCAGCGGATTAGCGGGAGTTAGGTCAGATACGCAGTATTTT.

The chain uses TRBV4-1 and TRBJ1-1; tentatively, D is TRBD1 (5 bases). Looked up from germline, CDR1 is MGHRA and CDR2 is YSYEKL. The V end lost 0 bases, the J end lost 2 bases, and 13 bases lay between the germline ends. CDR3 length: 16 residues. The CDR3 loop is CASSQELGRGNTEAFF. CDR3 DNA sequence: TGCGCCAGCAGCCAAGAACTGGGAAGGGGAAACACTGAAGCTTTCTTT.

This chain connects TRBV4-3 to TRBJ1-4, with a tentative D call TRBD1 (6 bases). CDR3 size: 15 residues. Trimming cost V 2 bases and J 4 bases, with 11 bases left between them. Germline V lookup: CDR1 LGHNA, CDR2 YSLEER. The CDR3 sequence: CASSQQTGLNEKLFF. CDR3 nucleotides: TGCGCCAGCAGCCAACAGACAGGACTTAATGAAAAACTGTTTTTT.

V and J are TRBV5-1 and TRBJ2-5; D gene unclear. The germline V gene has CDR1 SGHRS and CDR2 YFSETQ. The length of the CDR3 is 15 residues. Trimming removed 0 bases at V and 4 bases at J, with 13 bases between. Here the CDR3 DNA reads TGCGCCAGCAGCTTGGCCGTCGTAGCCGGAGAGACCCAGTACTTC. Translation gives CASSLAVVAGETQYF.

This clone has a single count. This chain connects TRBV5-6 to TRBJ1-2; TRBD1 is a possible D gene (5 bases). This CDR3 is built from 13 residues. Germline V gene lookup returns CDR1 SGHDT and CDR2 YYEEEE. With 4 bases removed from V and 2 bases from J, the gap between germline ends came to 9 bases. CDR3 amino acids: CASSLGENYGYTF. CDR3 nucleotides: TGTGCCAGCAGCCTAGGGGAGAACTATGGCTACACCTTC.

The gene calls are TRBV12-3 or TRBV12-4 and TRBJ1-2; D is unclear. V was cut by 10 bases and J by 5 bases, with 17 bases left in between. The CDR3 consists of 13 residues. This CDR3 reads CATLRRTSYGYTF. Written as DNA, the CDR3 is TGTGCCACCCTACGGAGGACGTCTTATGGCTACACCTTC.

This clone was recorded once. This rearrangement joins TRBV5-6 to TRBJ1-4; 7 bases fit TRBD1. CDR3 length: 16 residues. Germline CDR1 is SGHDT and CDR2 is YYEEEE. Trimming at V came to 0 bases and at J to 5 bases, leaving 7 bases not matched to a gene. The CDR3 protein is CASSLEGTETNEKLFF. CDR3 DNA sequence: TGTGCCAGCAGCTTGGAAGGGACAGAGACAAATGAAAAACTGTTTTTT. Together with reference TRBV5-6 and TRBJ1-4, the CDR3 gives the full variable domain: DAGVTQSPTHLIKTRGQQVTLRCSPKSGHDTVSWYQQALGQGPQFIFQYYEEEERQRGNFPDRFSGHQFPNYSSELNVNALLLGDSALYLCASSLEGTETNEKLFFGSGTQLSVL.

The chain is built from TRBV2 and TRBJ2-5; a possible D gene is TRBD1 (7 bases). V was cut by 5 bases and J by 4 bases, with 14 bases left in between. Germline V CDR1 and CDR2: SNHLY, FYNNEI. The CDR3 length is 14 residues. The CDR3, as DNA: TGTGCCAGCAGTCTAGCGAGACAGGGAGAGACCCAGTACTTC. Translated: CASSLARQGETQYF.

Only a few counts were recorded for this clone. V is TRBV28 and J is TRBJ2-1; D tentatively reads TRBD1 or TRBD2 (5 bases each). V was pared by 7 bases and J by 5 bases, with 15 bases between. CDR3 length: 14 residues. Germline CDR1 MDHEN, CDR2 SYDVKM. The chain's CDR3 is CASISSGAHNEQFF. The DNA of the CDR3 is TGTGCCAGCATCTCTTCCGGGGCGCACAATGAGCAGTTCTTC.

The chain is built from TRBV7-6 and TRBJ2-1; D may be TRBD1 (6 bases). The CDR3 contains 16 residues. Germline lookup yields CDR1 SGHVS and CDR2 FNYEAQ. V was cut by 5 bases and J by 4 bases, with 18 bases left in between. The CDR3 sequence is CASSQSLGGSYNEQFF. The CDR3 region has the DNA TGTGCCAGCAGCCAAAGTCTAGGGGGTTCTTACAATGAGCAGTTCTTC. Combining the CDR3 with reference TRBV7-6 and TRBJ2-1 gives the whole variable domain GAGVSQSPRYKVTKRGQDVALRCDPISGHVSLYWYRQALGQGPEFLTYFNYEAQQDKSGLPNDRFSAERPEGSISTLTIQRTEQRDSAMYRCASSQSLGGSYNEQFFGPGTRLTVL.

About this clone itself: An end of the junction differs from the germline gene, which may be a read error. V usage is TRBV3-1 (or the pseudogene TRBV3-2) and J usage is TRBJ1-3; no definite D call. The CDR3 is 16 residues long. Germline CDR1 LGHDT, CDR2 YNNKEL (reference sequence). As DNA, the CDR3 is TGTGCCAGCAGTCAAGGCCCCCGGAGCTCTGGAAACACCATATATTTT. This gives the protein CASSQGPRSSGNTIYF.

V and J are TRBV5-6 and TRBJ2-3, with 7 bases fitting TRBD2. The germline gives CDR1 SGHDT, CDR2 YYEEEE. The CDR3 has 13 residues. V lost 5 bases and J lost 5; bases outside the gene matches: 5. CDR3 DNA sequence: TGTGCCAGCAGTATGGGGGGGATAGATACGCAGTATTTT. Encoded protein: CASSMGGIDTQYF.

This clone was recorded a few times. The chain recombines TRBV3-1 (or the pseudogene TRBV3-2) with TRBJ2-7; TRBD1 agrees at 8 bases. Germline assignment: CDR1 LGHDT and CDR2 YNNKEL (reference sequence). The length of the CDR3 is 15 residues. V gave up 5 bases and J gave up 0 bases; unmatched junction bases: 6. DNA of the CDR3: TGTGCCAGCAGCTTACAGGGGGTGGGCTCCTACGAGCAGTACTTC. Translating it yields CASSLQGVGSYEQYF.

A few counts support this clone. The chain is built from TRBV5-1 and TRBJ2-6; 10 bases line up with TRBD2. Germline assignment: CDR1 SGHRS and CDR2 YFSETQ. Trimming removed 1 base from V and 0 bases from J; junction bases left unmatched: 7. The CDR3 runs to 19 residues. CDR3 sequence: CASSLSAAGGASGANVLTF. The CDR3 DNA follows: TGCGCCAGCAGCTTGTCGGCAGCGGGAGGGGCCTCTGGGGCCAACGTCCTGACTTTC.